The sequence of this T cell receptor (beta chain) was determined in a study of blood T cell repertoires in COVID-19. The overall study: Sources were T cells, B-cell-depleted T cells, or PBMCs; the material itself was cDNA or gDNA.

As processed by the authors: By means of reference gene primer amplification, nucleated cell counts were estimated. The protocol was immunoSEQ multiplex PCR, while the TCRdb copy is restricted to in-frame clones and leaves out a portion. That table supplies the V and J calls and clone size; D and trimming were determined from the DNA. The table has tens of thousands of clones, 89% seen once. The V gene's germline CDR1 is MDHEN and CDR2 SYDVKM. Trimming cost V 5 bases and J 2 bases; bases outside gene matches: 9. CDR3 length: 16 amino acids. The origin of this receptor is a man aged 60 to 75 with active COVID-19. Sequencing used peripheral blood. The rearrangement joins TRBV28 to TRBJ2-7, with 10 bases identical to TRBD1. CDR3 residues: CASSLTGGASTYEQYF. DNA for the CDR3: TGTGCCAGCAGTCTGACAGGGGGCGCGTCCACCTACGAGCAGTACTTC.